The sequence of this T cell receptor (beta chain) was determined in a study of T cells in Graves' hyperthyroidism and ophthalmopathy. There are many counts of this clonotype. CDR3 size: 14 residues. V lost 3 bases and J lost 5, with 13 bases in between. RNA transcripts provided the source from which TCR beta CDR3 regions were amplified. Carried out on the TCR CDR3, a first-round RT-PCR used the HTBI primer set. TCRdb reprocessed the multiplex PCR reads with MiXCR, giving one entry per CDR3 protein. The sample records hundreds of thousands of distinct CDR3 sequences, roughly 21% being singletons. The sequence was obtained from a man aged 35 to 55 with Graves' ophthalmopathy. The sequencing sample was made of blood. V is TRBV12-3 or TRBV12-4 and J is TRBJ2-5; D possibly uses TRBD1 or TRBD2 (6 bases each). CDR3 amino acids: CASSLPGAGETQYF. CDR3 bases: TGTGCCAGCAGTTTGCCGGGGGCCGGGGAGACCCAGTACTTC.